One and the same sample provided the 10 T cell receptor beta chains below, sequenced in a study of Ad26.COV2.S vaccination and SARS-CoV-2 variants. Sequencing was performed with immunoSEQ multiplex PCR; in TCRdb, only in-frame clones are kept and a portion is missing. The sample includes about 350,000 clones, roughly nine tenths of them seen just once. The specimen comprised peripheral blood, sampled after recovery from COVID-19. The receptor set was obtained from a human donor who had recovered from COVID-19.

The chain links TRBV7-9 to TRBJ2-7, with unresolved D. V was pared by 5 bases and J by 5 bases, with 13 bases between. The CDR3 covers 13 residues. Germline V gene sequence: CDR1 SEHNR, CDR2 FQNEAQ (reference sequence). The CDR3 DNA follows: TGTGCCAGCAGCAATTCTCTCGACCACGAGCAGTACTTC. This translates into CASSNSLDHEQYF.

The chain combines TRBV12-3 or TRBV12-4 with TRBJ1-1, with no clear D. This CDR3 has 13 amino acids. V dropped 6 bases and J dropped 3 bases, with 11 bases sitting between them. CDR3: CASSLTLDTEAFF. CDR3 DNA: TGTGCCAGCAGCCTAACCCTGGACACTGAAGCTTTCTTT.

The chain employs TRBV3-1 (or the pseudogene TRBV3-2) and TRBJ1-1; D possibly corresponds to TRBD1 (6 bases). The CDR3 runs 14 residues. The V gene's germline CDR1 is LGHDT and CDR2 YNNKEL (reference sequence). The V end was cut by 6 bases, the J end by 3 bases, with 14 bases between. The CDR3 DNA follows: TGTGCCAGCAGGTTACAGGGAAAAGACACTGAAGCTTTCTTT. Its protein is CASRLQGKDTEAFF.

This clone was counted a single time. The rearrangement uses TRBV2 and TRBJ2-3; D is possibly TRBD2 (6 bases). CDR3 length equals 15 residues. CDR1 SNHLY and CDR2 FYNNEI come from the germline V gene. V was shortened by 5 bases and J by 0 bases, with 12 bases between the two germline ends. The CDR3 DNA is TGTGCCAGCAGTCCTCTAGGGACTAGCACAGATACGCAGTATTTT. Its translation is CASSPLGTSTDTQYF.

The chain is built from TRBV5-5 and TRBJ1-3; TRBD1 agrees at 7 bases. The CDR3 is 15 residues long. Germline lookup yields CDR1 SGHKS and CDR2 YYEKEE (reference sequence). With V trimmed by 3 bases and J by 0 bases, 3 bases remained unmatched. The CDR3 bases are TGTGCCAGCAGCTCGGGACAGAGCTCTGGAAACACCATATATTTT. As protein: CASSSGQSSGNTIYF.

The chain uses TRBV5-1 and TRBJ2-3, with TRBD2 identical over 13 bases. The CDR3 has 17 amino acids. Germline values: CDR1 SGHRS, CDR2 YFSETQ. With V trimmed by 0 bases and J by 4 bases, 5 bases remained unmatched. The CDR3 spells CASSLASTSGGSDTQYF. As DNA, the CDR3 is TGCGCCAGCAGCTTGGCCTCGACTAGCGGGGGGTCAGATACGCAGTATTTT.

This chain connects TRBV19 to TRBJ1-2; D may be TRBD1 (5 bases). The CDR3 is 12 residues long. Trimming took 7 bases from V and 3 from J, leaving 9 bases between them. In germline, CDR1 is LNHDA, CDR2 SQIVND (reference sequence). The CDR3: CASKDRDYGYTF. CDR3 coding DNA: TGTGCCAGTAAAGACAGAGACTATGGCTACACCTTC.

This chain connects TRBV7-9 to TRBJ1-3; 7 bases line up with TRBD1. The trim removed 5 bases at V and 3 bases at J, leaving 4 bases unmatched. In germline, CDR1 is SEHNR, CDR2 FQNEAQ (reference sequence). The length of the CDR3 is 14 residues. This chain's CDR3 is CASSRQGGGNTIYF. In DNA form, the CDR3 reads TGTGCCAGCAGCCGACAGGGAGGTGGAAACACCATATATTTT.

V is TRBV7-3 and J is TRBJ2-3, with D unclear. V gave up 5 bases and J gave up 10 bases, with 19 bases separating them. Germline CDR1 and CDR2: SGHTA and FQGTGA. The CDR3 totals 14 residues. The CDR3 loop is CASSPSYGTGPQYF. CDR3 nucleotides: TGTGCCAGCAGCCCATCCTACGGAACCGGGCCGCAGTATTTT.

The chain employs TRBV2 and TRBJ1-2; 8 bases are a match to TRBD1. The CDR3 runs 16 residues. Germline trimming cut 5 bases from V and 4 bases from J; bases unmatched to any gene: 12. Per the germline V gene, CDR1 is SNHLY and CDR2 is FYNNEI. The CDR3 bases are TGTGCCAGCAGTCCCCGTAGGACAGGGAGCAGCTATGGCTACACCTTC. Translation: CASSPRRTGSSYGYTF.